The 11 T cell receptor beta chains listed next were all sequenced from one sample in a study of T cell changes during pregnancy in multiple sclerosis. Some clones are missing from TCRdb's copy, which holds only in-frame ones; the method was immunoSEQ multiplex PCR. The sample comprises tens of thousands of clones, 94% of which are singletons, and roughly 0.81% rests with the top ten. The specimen was peripheral blood, collected in the third trimester of pregnancy. The receptor source for this set is a female donor with multiple sclerosis, enrolled in a pregnancy study.

V is TRBV4-2 and J is TRBJ2-7; 7 bases agree with TRBD2. Trimming took 0 bases from V and 4 from J; bases not matched to a gene: 6. The V gene's germline CDR1 is LGHNA and CDR2 YNFKEQ. CDR3 size: 15 residues. CDR3 sequence: CASSQDGGVSYEQYF. The CDR3 DNA sequence: TGTGCCAGCAGCCAAGATGGGGGGGTCTCGTACGAGCAGTACTTC.

The gene calls are TRBV20-1 and TRBJ1-1; D gene ambiguous. The V gene lost 5 bases and the J gene lost 4 bases, with 8 bases spanning the gap. The germline V gene encodes CDR1 DFQATT and CDR2 SNEGSKA (reference sequence). The CDR3 runs 11 residues. The DNA of the CDR3 is TGCAGTGCTTATCGAGCCACTGAAGCTTTCTTT. It translates to CSAYRATEAFF.

This clone occurred once. V usage is TRBV7-3 and J usage is TRBJ2-7, with D possibly matching TRBD1 (6 bases). Germline lookup yields CDR1 SGHTA and CDR2 FQGTGA. The CDR3 contains 13 residues. The V gene lost 5 bases and the J gene lost 3 bases, with 11 bases spanning the gap. The CDR3 loop reads CASSLGQFYEQYF. CDR3 DNA: TGTGCCAGCAGCCTCGGACAGTTCTACGAGCAGTACTTC.

V is TRBV5-6 and J is TRBJ1-1; no clear D. Germline CDR1 reads SGHDT; CDR2 reads YYEEEE. V lost 2 bases, J lost 7 bases, and 15 bases lay in between. This CDR3 spans 14 amino acids. The CDR3 loop reads CASSLRSGRGEAFF. CDR3 in DNA: TGTGCCAGCAGCTTAAGGAGCGGAAGAGGTGAAGCTTTCTTT. Together with reference TRBV5-6 and TRBJ1-1, the CDR3 gives the full variable domain: DAGVTQSPTHLIKTRGQQVTLRCSPKSGHDTVSWYQQALGQGPQFIFQYYEEEERQRGNFPDRFSGHQFPNYSSELNVNALLLGDSALYLCASSLRSGRGEAFFGQGTRLTVV.

The V gene is TRBV6-6, the J gene TRBJ2-3, with TRBD2 identical over 9 bases. J gave up 5 bases and V 8 bases, and 11 bases lay outside the gene matches. CDR3 length equals 15 residues. CDR1 is MNHNY, CDR2 SVGAGI, per germline (reference sequence). The DNA for the CDR3 is TGTGCCAGCCCTACGCCGAGACTAGCGGAAGATACGCAGTATTTT. It yields the protein CASPTPRLAEDTQYF.

CDR3 nucleotide sequence: TGTGCCAGCAGTTTACAGGACCGGTTCTACGAGCAGTACTTC. Residues: CASSLQDRFYEQYF. The chain uses TRBV6-5 and TRBJ2-7; the D gene is possibly TRBD1 (5 bases). The V gene lost 4 bases and the J gene lost 3 bases, with 13 bases spanning the gap. CDR3 size: 14 residues. Germline lookup yields CDR1 MNHEY and CDR2 SVGAGI.

The rearrangement links TRBV6-5 to TRBJ1-5; 9 bases line up with TRBD1. Germline CDR1 and CDR2: MNHEY and SVGAGI. The CDR3 loop spans 15 amino acids. The J segment lost 7 bases and the V segment lost 5 bases, leaving 9 bases of the junction unmatched. The CDR3 loop reads CASSRQGGGLQPQHF. CDR3 nucleotide sequence: TGTGCCAGCAGTAGACAGGGGGGGGGTTTACAGCCCCAGCATTTT.

V is TRBV7-9 and J is TRBJ1-3; 7 nucleotides agree with TRBD1. Germline CDR1 and CDR2: SEHNR and FQNEAQ (reference sequence). The CDR3 is 14 residues long. V lost 5 bases, J lost 4 bases, and 5 bases stayed unmatched. CDR3 loop: CASSPTGPGNTIYF. In DNA, the CDR3 is TGTGCCAGCAGCCCGACAGGGCCGGGAAACACCATATATTTT.

This sequence joins TRBV7-2 and TRBJ2-1; tentative D call: TRBD1 (6 bases). The V end was cut by 3 bases, the J end by 5 bases, with 14 bases between. Germline CDR1 SGHTA, CDR2 FQGNSA. This CDR3 region has 15 residues. The CDR3 sequence: CASSFPWGLHNEQFF. In nucleotides, the CDR3 is TGTGCCAGCAGCTTTCCCTGGGGGCTCCACAATGAGCAGTTCTTC.

The rearrangement joins TRBV6-1 to TRBJ1-2; TRBD1 matches at 8 bases. The V gene end was trimmed by 7 bases and the J gene end by 4 bases; junction bases not matched to a gene: 8. CDR3 length: 14 amino acids. Germline V gene data show CDR1 as MNHNS and CDR2 as SASEGT. Written as DNA, the CDR3 is TGTGCCAGCAAATTACAGGGGGTCGTCTATGGCTACACCTTC. This encodes CASKLQGVVYGYTF.

This chain uses TRBV5-1 with TRBJ2-5; 11 bases map to TRBD2. Germline V gene sequence: CDR1 SGHRS, CDR2 YFSETQ. The CDR3 runs to 15 residues. The ends lost 2 bases at V and 1 base at J; junction bases unmatched: 1. In DNA form, the CDR3 reads TGCGCCAGCAGCTTCACTAGCGGGAGCCAAGAGACCCAGTACTTC. Protein sequence: CASSFTSGSQETQYF.